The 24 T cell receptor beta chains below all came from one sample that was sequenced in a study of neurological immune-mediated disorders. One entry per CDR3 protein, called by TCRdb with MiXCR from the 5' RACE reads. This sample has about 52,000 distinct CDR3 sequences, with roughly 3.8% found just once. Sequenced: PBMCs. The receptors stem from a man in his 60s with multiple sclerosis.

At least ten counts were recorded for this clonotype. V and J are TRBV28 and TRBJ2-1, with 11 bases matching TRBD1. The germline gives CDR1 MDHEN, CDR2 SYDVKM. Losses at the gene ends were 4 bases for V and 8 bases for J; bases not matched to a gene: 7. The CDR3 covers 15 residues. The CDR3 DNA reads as TGTGCCAGCAGTTCACCGGGACAGGGGGTTTATGAGCAGTTCTTC. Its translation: CASSSPGQGVYEQFF.

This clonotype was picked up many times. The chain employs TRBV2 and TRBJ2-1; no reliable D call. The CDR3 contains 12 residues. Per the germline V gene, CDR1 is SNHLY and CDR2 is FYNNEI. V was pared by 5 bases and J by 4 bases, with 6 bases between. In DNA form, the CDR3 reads TGTGCCAGCAGTCGGAATTACAATGAGCAGTTCTTC. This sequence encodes CASSRNYNEQFF.

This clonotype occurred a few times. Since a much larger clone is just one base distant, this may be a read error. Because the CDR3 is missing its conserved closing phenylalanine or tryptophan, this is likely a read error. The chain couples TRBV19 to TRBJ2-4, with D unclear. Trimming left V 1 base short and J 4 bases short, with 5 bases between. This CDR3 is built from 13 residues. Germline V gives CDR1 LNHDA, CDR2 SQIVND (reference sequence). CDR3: CASSIGAKNIQYC. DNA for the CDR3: TGTGCCAGTAGTATAGGGGCGAAAAACATTCAGTACTGC.

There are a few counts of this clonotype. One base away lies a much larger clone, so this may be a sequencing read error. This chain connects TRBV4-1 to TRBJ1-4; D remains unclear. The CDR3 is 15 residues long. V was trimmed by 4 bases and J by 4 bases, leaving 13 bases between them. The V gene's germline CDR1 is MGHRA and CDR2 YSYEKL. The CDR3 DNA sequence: TGCGCCAGCAGCCCGACGGGAAAGTTTAATGAAAAACTGTTTTTT. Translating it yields CASSPTGKFNEKLFF.

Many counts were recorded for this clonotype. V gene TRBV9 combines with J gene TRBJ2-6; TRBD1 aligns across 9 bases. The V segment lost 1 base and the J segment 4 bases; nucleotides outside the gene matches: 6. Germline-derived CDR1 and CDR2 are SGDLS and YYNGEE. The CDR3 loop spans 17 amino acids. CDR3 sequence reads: CASSVNRDRAGANVLTF. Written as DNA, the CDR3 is TGTGCCAGCAGCGTAAATCGGGACAGGGCCGGGGCCAACGTCCTGACTTTC.

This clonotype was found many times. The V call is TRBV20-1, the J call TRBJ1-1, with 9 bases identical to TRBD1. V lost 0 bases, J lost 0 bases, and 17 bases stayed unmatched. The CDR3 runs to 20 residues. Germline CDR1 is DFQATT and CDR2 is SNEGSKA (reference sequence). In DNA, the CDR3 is TGCAGTGCTAGAGAACACCCCGGGACAGGGCGGTGGAATATGAACACTGAAGCTTTCTTT. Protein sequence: CSAREHPGTGRWNMNTEAFF.

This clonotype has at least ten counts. In DNA, the CDR3 is TGTGCCAGCAGTTACCGCAGACTTCTGAGCTCCTACAATGAGCAGTTCTTC. It codes for CASSYRRLLSSYNEQFF. This chain connects TRBV6-6 to TRBJ2-1; D is unclear. Germline V gives CDR1 MNHNY, CDR2 SVGAGI (reference sequence). V lost 2 bases, J lost 0 bases, and 14 bases lay in between. The CDR3 is made up of 17 amino acids.

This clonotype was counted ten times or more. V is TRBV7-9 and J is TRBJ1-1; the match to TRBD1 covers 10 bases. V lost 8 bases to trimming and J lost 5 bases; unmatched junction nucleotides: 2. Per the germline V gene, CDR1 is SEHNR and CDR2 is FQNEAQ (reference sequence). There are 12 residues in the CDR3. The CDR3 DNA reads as TGTGCCAGCGGGGGACAGGGGACTGAAGCTTTCTTT. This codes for CASGGQGTEAFF.

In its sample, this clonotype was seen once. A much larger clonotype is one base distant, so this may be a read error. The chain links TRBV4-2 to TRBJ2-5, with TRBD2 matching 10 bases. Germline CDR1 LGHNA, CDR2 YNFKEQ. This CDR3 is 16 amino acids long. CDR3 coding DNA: TGTACCAGCAGCCAAGAATCTAGCGGGGGTAAAGAGACCCAGTACTTC. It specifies CTSSQESSGGKETQYF.

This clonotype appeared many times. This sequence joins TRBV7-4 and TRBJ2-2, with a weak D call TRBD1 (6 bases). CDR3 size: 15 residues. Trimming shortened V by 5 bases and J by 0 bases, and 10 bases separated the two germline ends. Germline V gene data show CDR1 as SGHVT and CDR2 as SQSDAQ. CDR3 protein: CASSKGHPNTGELFF. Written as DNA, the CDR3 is TGTGCCAGCAGCAAGGGACATCCGAACACCGGGGAGCTGTTTTTT.

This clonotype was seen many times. The CDR3 here is CSATGQTNTEAFF. CDR3 coding DNA: TGCAGTGCTACGGGACAGACGAACACTGAAGCTTTCTTT. The rearrangement joins TRBV20-1 to TRBJ1-1, with 7 bases fitting TRBD1. Losses at the gene ends were 4 bases for V and 1 base for J; bases not matched to a gene: 3. CDR1 is DFQATT, CDR2 SNEGSKA, per germline (reference sequence). The CDR3 has 13 residues.

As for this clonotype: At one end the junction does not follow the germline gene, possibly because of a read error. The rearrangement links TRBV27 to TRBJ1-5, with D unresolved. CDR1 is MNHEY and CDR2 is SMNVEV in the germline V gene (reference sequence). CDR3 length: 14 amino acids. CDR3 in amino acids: CASSLGVREKTQNF. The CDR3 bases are TGTGCCAGCAGTTTAGGGGTTAGGGAGAAGACCCAGAATTTT.

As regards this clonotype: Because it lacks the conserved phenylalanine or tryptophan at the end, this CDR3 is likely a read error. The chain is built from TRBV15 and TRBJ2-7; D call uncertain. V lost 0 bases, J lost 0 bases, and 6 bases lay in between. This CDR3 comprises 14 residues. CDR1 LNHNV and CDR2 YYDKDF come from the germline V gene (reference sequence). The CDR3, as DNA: TGTGCCACCAGCAGAGAAGGGCTCTCCTACGAGCAGTACAAC. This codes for CATSREGLSYEQYN.

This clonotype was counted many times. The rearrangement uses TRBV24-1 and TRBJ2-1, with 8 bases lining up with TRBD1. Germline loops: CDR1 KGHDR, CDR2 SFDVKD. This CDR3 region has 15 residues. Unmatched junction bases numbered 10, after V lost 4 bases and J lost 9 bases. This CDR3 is CATSDSGQAGAEQFF. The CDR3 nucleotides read TGTGCCACCAGTGACTCGGGACAGGCTGGAGCTGAGCAGTTCTTC.

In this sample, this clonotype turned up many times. The CDR3 spells CSADRLGAGTEAFF. As DNA, the CDR3 is TGCAGTGCGGACCGACTGGGGGCGGGGACTGAAGCTTTCTTT. J is TRBJ1-1 and V is TRBV20-1; TRBD1 is a possible D gene (6 bases). V was clipped by 6 bases and J by 5 bases, with 19 bases between them. CDR1 and CDR2 (germline): DFQATT, SNEGSKA (reference sequence). The CDR3 is 14 residues long.

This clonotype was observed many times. CDR3 in amino acids: CASSLGRVLSYNEQFF. The CDR3 DNA is TGTGCCAGCAGCTTAGGGCGGGTGCTATCCTACAATGAGCAGTTCTTC. The rearrangement links TRBV7-8 to TRBJ2-1; D might be TRBD2 (5 bases). The germline V and J ends were trimmed by 1 base and 1 base, with 11 bases remaining between them. The CDR3 totals 16 residues. Germline V gives CDR1 SGHVS, CDR2 FQNEAQ.

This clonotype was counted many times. The CDR3 protein is CSLVPGGAREQFF. CDR3 DNA: TGCAGTCTAGTCCCCGGGGGGGCACGGGAGCAGTTCTTC. The chain couples TRBV20-1 to TRBJ2-1; 8 bases agree with TRBD2. This CDR3 is built from 13 residues. Germline loops: CDR1 DFQATT, CDR2 SNEGSKA (reference sequence). The trim removed 8 bases at V and 10 bases at J, leaving 13 bases unmatched.

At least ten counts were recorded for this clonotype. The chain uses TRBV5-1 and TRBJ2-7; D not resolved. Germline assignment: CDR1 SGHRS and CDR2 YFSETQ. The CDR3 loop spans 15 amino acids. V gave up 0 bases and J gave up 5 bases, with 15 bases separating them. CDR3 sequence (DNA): TGCGCCAGCAGCTTGGACGGACCGCCCCGGGACGAGCAGTACTTC. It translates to CASSLDGPPRDEQYF. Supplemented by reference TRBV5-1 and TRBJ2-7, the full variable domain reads KAGVTQTPRYLIKTRGQQVTLSCSPISGHRSVSWYQQTPGQGLQFLFEYFSETQRNKGNFPGRFSGRQFSNSRSEMNVSTLELGDSALYLCASSLDGPPRDEQYFGPGTRLTVT.

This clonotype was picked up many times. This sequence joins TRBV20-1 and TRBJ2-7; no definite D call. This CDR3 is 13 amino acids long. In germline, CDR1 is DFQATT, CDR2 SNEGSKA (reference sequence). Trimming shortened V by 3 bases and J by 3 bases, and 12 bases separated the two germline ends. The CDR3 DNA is TGCAGTGCTAGTAGTCGACACCACTACGAGCAGTACTTC. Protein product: CSASSRHHYEQYF.

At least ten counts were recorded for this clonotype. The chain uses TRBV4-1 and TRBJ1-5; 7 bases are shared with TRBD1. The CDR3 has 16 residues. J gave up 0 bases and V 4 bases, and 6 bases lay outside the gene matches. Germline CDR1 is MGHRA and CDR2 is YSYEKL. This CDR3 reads CASSRETGASNQPQHF. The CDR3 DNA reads TGCGCCAGCAGCCGAGAAACAGGGGCTAGCAATCAGCCCCAGCATTTT.

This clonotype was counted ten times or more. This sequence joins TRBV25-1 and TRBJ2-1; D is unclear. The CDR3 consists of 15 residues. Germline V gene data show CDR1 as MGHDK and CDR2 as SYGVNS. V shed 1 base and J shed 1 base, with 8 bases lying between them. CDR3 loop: CASSELDPSYNEQFF. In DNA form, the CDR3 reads TGTGCCAGCAGTGAATTGGATCCGTCCTACAATGAGCAGTTCTTC. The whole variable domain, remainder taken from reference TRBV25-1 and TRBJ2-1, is EADIYQTPRYLVIGTGKKITLECSQTMGHDKMYWYQQDPGMELHLIHYSYGVNSTEKGDLSSESTVSRIRTEHFPLTLESARPSHTSQYLCASSELDPSYNEQFFGPGTRLTVL.

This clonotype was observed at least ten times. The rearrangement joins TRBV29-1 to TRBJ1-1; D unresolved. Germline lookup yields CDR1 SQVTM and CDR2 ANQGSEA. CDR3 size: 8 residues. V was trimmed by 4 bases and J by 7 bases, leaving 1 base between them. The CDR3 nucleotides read TGCAGCGTTGGTGAAGCTTTCTTT. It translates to CSVGEAFF. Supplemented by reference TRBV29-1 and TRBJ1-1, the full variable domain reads SAVISQKPSRDICQRGTSLTIQCQVDSQVTMMFWYRQQPGQSLTLIATANQGSEATYESGFVIDKFPISRPNLTFSTLTVSNMSPEDSSIYLCSVGEAFFGQGTRLTVV.

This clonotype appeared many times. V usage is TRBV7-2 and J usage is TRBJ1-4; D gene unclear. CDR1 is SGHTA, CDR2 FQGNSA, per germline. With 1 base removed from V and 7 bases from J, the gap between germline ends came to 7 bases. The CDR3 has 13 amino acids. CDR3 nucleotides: TGTGCCAGCAGCTTAGTGTCCAGTGAAAAACTGTTTTTT. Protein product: CASSLVSSEKLFF.

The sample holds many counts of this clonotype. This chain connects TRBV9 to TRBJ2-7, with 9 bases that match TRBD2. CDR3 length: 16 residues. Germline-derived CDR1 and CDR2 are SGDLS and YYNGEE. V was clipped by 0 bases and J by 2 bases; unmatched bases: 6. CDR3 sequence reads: CASSVATAGGPYEQYF. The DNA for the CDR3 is TGTGCCAGCAGCGTAGCTACCGCGGGAGGGCCCTACGAGCAGTACTTC.